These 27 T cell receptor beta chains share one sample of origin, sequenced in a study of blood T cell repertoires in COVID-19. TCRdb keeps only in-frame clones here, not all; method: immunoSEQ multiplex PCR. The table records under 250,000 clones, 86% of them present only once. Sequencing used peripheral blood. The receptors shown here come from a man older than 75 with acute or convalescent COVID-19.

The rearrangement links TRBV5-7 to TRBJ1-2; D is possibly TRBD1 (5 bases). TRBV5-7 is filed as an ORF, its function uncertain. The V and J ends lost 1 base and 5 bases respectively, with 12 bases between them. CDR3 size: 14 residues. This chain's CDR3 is CASSLKGPRYGYTF. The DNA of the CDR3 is TGTGCCAGCAGCTTGAAGGGGCCTCGATATGGCTACACCTTC.

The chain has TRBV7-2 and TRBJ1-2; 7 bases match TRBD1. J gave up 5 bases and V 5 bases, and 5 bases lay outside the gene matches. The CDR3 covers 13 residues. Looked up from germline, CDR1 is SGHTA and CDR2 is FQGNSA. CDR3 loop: CASSARGFYGYTF. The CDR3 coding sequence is TGTGCCAGCAGCGCCAGGGGGTTTTATGGCTACACCTTC. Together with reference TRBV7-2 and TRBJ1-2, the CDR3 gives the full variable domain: GAGVSQSPSNKVTEKGKDVELRCDPISGHTALYWYRQSLGQGLEFLIYFQGNSAPDKSGLPSDRFSAERTGGSVSTLTIQRTQQEDSAVYLCASSARGFYGYTFGSGTRLTVV.

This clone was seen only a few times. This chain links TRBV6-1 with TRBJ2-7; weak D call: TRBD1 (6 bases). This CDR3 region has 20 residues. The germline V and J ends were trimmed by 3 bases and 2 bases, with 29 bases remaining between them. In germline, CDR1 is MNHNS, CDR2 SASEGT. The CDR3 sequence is CASSDPLAAGAGLSPYEQYF. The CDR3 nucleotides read TGTGCCAGCAGTGATCCGTTGGCGGCAGGGGCAGGACTCTCCCCCTACGAGCAGTACTTC.

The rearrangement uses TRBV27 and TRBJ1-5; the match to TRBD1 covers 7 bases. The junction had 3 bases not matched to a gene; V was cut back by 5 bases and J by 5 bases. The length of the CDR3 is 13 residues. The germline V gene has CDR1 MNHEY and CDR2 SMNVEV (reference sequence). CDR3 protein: CASSPTGDQPQHF. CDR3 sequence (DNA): TGTGCCAGCAGTCCCACAGGGGATCAGCCCCAGCATTTT.

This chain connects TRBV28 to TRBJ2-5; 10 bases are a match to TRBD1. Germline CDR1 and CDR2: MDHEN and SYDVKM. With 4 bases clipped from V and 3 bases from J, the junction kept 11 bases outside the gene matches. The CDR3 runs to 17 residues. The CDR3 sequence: CASSSVWDRGRKETQYF. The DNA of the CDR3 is TGTGCCAGCAGTTCCGTTTGGGACAGGGGTCGCAAAGAGACCCAGTACTTC.

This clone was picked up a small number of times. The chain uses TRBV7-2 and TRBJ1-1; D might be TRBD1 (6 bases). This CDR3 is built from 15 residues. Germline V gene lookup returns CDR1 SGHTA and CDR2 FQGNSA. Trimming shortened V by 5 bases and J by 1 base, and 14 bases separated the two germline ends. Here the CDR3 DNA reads TGTGCCAGCAGCGGCACAGGGACGGGGAACACTGAAGCTTTCTTT. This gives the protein CASSGTGTGNTEAFF.

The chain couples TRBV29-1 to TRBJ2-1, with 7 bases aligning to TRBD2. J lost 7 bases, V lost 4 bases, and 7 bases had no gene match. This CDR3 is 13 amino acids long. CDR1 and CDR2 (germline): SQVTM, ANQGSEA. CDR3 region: CSVGGSNTNEQFF. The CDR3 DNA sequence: TGCAGCGTTGGCGGGAGTAACACGAATGAGCAGTTCTTC.

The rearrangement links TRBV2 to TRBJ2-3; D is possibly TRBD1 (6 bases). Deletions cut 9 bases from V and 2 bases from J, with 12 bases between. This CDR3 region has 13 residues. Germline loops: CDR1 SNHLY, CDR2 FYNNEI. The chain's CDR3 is CASNRANTDTQYF. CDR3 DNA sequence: TGTGCCAGTAACAGGGCCAACACAGATACGCAGTATTTT.

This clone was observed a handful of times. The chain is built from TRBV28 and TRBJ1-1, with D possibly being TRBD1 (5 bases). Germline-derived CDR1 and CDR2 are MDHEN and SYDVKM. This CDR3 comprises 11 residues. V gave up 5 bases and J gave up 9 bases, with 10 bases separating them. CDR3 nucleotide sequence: TGTGCCAGCAGTAGGGGCCAGCAAGCTTTCTTT. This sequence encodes CASSRGQQAFF.

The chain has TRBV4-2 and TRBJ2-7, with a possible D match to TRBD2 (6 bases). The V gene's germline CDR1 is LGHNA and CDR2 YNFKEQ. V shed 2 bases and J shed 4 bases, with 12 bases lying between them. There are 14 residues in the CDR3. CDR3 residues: CASSQRTGGYEQYF. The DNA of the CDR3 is TGTGCCAGCAGCCAAAGGACTGGGGGGTACGAGCAGTACTTC.

The CDR3, as DNA: TGTGCCAGCAGCCCGGGACAGGGAGGACAGCCCCAGCATTTT. It codes for CASSPGQGGQPQHF. The chain recombines TRBV5-4 with TRBJ1-5, with 9 bases lining up with TRBD1. The CDR3 is 14 amino acids. Per germline, CDR1 SGHNT and CDR2 YYREEE (reference sequence). V was clipped by 4 bases and J by 7 bases; unmatched bases: 6.

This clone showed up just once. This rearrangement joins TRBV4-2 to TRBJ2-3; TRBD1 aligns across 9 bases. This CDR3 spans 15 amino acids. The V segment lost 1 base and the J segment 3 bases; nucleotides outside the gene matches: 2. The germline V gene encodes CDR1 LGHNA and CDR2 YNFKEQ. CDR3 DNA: TGTGCCAGCAGCCAAGGGACAGGGGAGACAGATACGCAGTATTTT. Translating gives CASSQGTGETDTQYF.

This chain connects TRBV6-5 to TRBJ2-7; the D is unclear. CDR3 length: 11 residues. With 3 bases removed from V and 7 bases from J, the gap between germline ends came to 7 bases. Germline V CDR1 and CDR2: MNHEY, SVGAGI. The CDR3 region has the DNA TGTGCCAGCAGTTATTTGAGAGAGCAGTACTTC. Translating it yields CASSYLREQYF.

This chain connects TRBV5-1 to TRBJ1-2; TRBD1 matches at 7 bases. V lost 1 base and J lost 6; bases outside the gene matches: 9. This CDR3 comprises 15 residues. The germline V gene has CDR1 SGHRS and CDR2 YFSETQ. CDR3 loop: CASSLSGQTFHGYTF. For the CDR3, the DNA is TGCGCCAGCAGCTTGTCGGGACAGACCTTCCATGGCTACACCTTC.

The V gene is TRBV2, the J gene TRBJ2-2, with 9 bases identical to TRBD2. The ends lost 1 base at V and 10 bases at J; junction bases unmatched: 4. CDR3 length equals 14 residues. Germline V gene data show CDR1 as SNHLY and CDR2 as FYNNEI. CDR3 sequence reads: CASSEGLAVKELFF. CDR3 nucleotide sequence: TGTGCCAGCAGTGAAGGACTAGCGGTCAAGGAGCTGTTTTTT.

The CDR3 loop reads CASSSPRTGGYGYTF. The CDR3 DNA is TGTGCCAGCAGTTCACCACGGACAGGGGGTTATGGCTACACCTTC. This chain uses TRBV6-5 with TRBJ1-2; TRBD1 agrees at 10 bases. Germline CDR1 and CDR2: MNHEY and SVGAGI. The CDR3 has 15 amino acids. V shed 4 bases and J 5 bases; nucleotides not matched to a gene: 7.

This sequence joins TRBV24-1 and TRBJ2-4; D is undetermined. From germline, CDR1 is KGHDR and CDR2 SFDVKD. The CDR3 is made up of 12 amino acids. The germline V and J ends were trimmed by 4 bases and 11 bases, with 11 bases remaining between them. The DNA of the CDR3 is TGTGCCACCAGTGACCCCGGTGATGTTCAGTACTTC. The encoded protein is CATSDPGDVQYF.

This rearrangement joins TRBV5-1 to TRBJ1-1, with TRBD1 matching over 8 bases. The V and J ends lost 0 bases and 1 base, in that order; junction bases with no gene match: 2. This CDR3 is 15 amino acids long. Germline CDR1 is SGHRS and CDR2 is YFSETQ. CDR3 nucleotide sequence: TGCGCCAGCAGCTTGGGTGACAGGGGGAACACTGAAGCTTTCTTT. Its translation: CASSLGDRGNTEAFF. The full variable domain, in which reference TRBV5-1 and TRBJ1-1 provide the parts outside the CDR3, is KAGVTQTPRYLIKTRGQQVTLSCSPISGHRSVSWYQQTPGQGLQFLFEYFSETQRNKGNFPGRFSGRQFSNSRSEMNVSTLELGDSALYLCASSLGDRGNTEAFFGQGTRLTVV.

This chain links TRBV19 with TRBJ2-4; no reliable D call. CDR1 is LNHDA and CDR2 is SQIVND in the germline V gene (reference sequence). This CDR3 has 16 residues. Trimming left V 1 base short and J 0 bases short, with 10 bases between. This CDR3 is CASSIGLSLAKNIQYF. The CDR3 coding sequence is TGTGCCAGTAGTATAGGTCTCTCACTAGCCAAAAACATTCAGTACTTC.

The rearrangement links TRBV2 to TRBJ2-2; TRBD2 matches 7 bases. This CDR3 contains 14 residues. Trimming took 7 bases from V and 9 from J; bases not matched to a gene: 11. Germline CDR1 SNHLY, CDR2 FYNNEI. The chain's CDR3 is CASKREGAVRELFF. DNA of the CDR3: TGTGCCAGCAAGCGGGAAGGGGCAGTAAGGGAGCTGTTTTTT.

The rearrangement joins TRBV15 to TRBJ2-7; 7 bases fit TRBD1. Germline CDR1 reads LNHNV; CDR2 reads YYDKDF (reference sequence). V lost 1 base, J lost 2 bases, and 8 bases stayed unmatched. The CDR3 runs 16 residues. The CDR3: CATSRGSTGFPYEQYF. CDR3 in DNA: TGTGCCACCAGCAGAGGGTCGACAGGGTTCCCCTACGAGCAGTACTTC. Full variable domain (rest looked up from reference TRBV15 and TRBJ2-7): DAMVIQNPRYQVTQFGKPVTLSCSQTLNHNVMYWYQQKSSQAPKLLFHYYDKDFNNEADTPDNFQSRRPNTSFCFLDIRSPGLGDTAMYLCATSRGSTGFPYEQYFGPGTRLTVT.

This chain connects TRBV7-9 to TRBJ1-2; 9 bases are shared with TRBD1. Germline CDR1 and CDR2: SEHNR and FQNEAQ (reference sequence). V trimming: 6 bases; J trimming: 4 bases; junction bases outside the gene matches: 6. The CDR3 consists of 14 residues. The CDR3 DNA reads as TGTGCCAGCAGTCCGGGACAGGGCGCCTATGGCTACACCTTC. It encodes CASSPGQGAYGYTF.

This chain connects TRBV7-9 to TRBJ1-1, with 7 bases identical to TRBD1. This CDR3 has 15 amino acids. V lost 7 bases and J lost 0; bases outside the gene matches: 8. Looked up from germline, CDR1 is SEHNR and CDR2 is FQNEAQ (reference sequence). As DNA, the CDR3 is TGTGCCAGCATCAATACCGGGACAGTGAACACTGAAGCTTTCTTT. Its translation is CASINTGTVNTEAFF.

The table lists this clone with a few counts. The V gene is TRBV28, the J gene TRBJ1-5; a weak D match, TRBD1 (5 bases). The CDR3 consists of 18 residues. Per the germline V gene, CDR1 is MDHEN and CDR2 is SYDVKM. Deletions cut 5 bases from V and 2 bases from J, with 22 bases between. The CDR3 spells CASSPQRGGRGGNQPQHF. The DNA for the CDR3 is TGTGCCAGCAGTCCCCAACGGGGAGGGAGGGGTGGCAATCAGCCCCAGCATTTT.

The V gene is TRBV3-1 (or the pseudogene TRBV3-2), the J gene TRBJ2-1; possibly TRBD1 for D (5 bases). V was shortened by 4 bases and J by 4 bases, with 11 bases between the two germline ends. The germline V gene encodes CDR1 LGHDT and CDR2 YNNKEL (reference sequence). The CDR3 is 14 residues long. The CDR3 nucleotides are TGTGCCAGCAGCCTTCAGGGTCTATACAATGAGCAGTTCTTC. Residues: CASSLQGLYNEQFF.

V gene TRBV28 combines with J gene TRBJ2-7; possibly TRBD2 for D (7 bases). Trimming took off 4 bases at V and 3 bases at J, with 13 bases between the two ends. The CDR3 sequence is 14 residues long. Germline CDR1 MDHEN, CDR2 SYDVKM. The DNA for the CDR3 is TGTGCCAGCAGTTCGGGGGGCCGTATCTACGAGCAGTACTTC. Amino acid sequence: CASSSGGRIYEQYF.

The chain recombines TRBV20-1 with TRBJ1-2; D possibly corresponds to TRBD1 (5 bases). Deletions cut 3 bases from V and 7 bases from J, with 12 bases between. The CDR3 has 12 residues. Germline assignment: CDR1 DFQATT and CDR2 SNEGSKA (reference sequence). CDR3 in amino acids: CSASARAGGYTF. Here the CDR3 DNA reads TGCAGTGCTAGTGCCAGGGCAGGTGGCTACACCTTC.